This TCR beta chain came from a study of shared clonotypes between healthy human individuals. Per the germline V gene, CDR1 is LGHNA and CDR2 is YSLEER. V lost 3 bases and J lost 9; bases outside the gene matches: 7. The CDR3 length is 13 residues. The assay was immunoSEQ multiplex PCR, and TCRdb's table has in-frame clones only and misses some. The sample lists some 1 million clones, around 76% occurring once. The chain combines TRBV4-3 with TRBJ2-5; 7 nucleotides agree with TRBD1. The TCR originated in a man aged 18-30 years in good health. The specimen sequenced was memory CD4+ T cells sorted from blood. The subset denotes: CD45RA-negative fraction. The chain's CDR3 is CASSQDRQGAQYF. The CDR3 coding sequence is TGCGCCAGCAGCCAGGACAGGCAGGGTGCCCAGTACTTC.